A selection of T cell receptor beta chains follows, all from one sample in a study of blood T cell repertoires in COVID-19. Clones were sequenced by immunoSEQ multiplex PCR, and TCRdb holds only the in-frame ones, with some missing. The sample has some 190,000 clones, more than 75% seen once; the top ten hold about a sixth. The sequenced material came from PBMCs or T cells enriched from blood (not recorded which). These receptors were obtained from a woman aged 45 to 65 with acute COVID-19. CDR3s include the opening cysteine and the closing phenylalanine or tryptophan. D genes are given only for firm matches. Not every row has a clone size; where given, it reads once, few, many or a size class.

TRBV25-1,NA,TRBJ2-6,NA,CASSDDYSGANVLTF,TGTGCCAGCAGTGACGACTACTCTGGGGCCAACGTCCTGACTTTC
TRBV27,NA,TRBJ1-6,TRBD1,CASSPQGYRGSSPLHF,TGTGCCAGCAGTCCACAGGGGTATCGGGGGAGTTCACCCCTCCACTTT
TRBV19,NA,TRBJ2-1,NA,CASSIRQNPNEQFF,TGTGCCAGTAGTATCCGACAGAACCCCAATGAGCAGTTCTTC
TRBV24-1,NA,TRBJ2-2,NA,CATSPPGRGSTGELFF,TGTGCCACCAGTCCCCCCGGTAGGGGGAGCACCGGGGAGCTGTTTTTT
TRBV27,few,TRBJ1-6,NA,CASSLSMGGSSYNSPLHF,TGTGCCAGCAGTTTATCGATGGGGGGGAGCTCCTATAATTCACCCCTCCACTTT
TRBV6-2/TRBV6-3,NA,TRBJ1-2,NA,CASSHERGYTF,TGTGCCAGCAGTCACGAGAGAGGCTACACCTTC
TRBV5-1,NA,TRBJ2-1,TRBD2,CASSLATSGEAYNEQFF,TGCGCCAGCAGCTTGGCAACTAGCGGGGAAGCTTACAATGAGCAGTTCTTC
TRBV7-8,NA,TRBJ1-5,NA,CASSLRLNDQPQHF,TGTGCCAGCAGCCTACGCTTGAATGATCAGCCCCAGCATTTT
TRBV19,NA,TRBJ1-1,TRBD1,CASSTGTGGNYMNTEAFF,TGTGCCAGTAGTACCGGGACAGGGGGGAATTACATGAACACTGAAGCTTTCTTT
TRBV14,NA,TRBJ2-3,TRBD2,CASSPGLAGVTTDTQYF,TGTGCCAGCAGCCCGGGACTAGCGGGGGTTACCACAGATACGCAGTATTTT
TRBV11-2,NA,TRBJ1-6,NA,CASSPQIRGNSPLHF,TGTGCCAGCAGCCCCCAAATCCGGGGGAATTCACCCCTCCACTTT
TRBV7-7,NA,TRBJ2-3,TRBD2,CASSLGLAGGPDTQYF,TGTGCTAGCAGCTTAGGACTAGCGGGGGGGCCCGATACGCAGTATTTT
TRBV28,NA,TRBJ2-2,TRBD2,CASSSRRLAGGNTGELFF,TGTGCCAGCAGTTCCAGGCGACTAGCGGGGGGGAACACCGGGGAGCTGTTTTTT
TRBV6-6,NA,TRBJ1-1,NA,CASSPGRRVAEAFF,TGTGCCAGCAGCCCCGGGCGCAGGGTCGCTGAAGCTTTCTTT
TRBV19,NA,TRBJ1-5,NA,CASSWEGRGQPQHF,TGTGCCAGTAGTTGGGAGGGGAGGGGTCAGCCCCAGCATTTT
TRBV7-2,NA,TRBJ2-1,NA,CASSFDYKRAEQFF,TGTGCCAGCAGCTTTGACTACAAAAGGGCGGAGCAGTTCTTC
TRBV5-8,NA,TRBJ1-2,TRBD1,CASPTGSYGYTF,TGTGCCAGCCCGACAGGGAGCTATGGCTACACCTTC
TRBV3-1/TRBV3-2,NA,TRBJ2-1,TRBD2,CASSLGLAPTWEQFF,TGTGCCAGCAGTCTTGGACTAGCGCCTACGTGGGAGCAGTTCTTC
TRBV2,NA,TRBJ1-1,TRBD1,CASRELDRVGTEAFF,TGTGCCAGCAGAGAACTTGACAGGGTCGGCACTGAAGCTTTCTTT
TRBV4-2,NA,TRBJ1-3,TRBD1,CASSQPLRGSTGNTIYF,TGTGCCAGCAGCCAACCTCTCAGGGGGAGCACTGGAAACACCATATATTTT
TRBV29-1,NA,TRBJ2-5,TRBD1,CSVDTGTGETQYF,TGCAGCGTTGACACCGGGACAGGAGAGACCCAGTACTTC
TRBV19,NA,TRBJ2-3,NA,CASSLSRTTDTQYF,TGTGCCAGTAGTTTATCCCGGACTACAGATACGCAGTATTTT
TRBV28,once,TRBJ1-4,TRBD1,CASSIAGGTNEKLFF,TGTGCCAGCAGTATAGCAGGGGGGACTAATGAAAAACTGTTTTTT
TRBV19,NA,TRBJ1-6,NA,CASSRGSPLHF,TGTGCCAGTAGTCGAGGATCACCCCTCCACTTT